The 30 T cell receptor beta chains below come from one sample, sequenced in a study of human T cells and chemical hapten exposure. Sample time point: pre-sensitization, week 0. Described treatment: therapeutic diphenylcyclopropenone sensitization with weekly scalp DPC. TCRdb passed the RACE reads through MiXCR, listing each CDR3 protein once. The sample holds about 74,000 distinct CDR3 sequences, approximately 15% seen once. The input for sequencing was whole blood, taken in connection with sensitization to the hapten diphenylcyclopropenone (DPC). The receptors shown here come from a woman aged 50 to 60 with alopecia areata. Some clones in this sample may be carry-over from other donors' samples.

The chain employs TRBV18 and TRBJ1-2, with unresolved D. Trimming took 2 bases from V and 2 from J, leaving 9 bases between them. Germline V gene data show CDR1 as KGHSH and CDR2 as LQKENI. This CDR3 has 14 residues. CDR3 coding DNA: TGTGCCAGCTCACCAACTGGGCAGAACTATGGCTACACCTTC. This translates into CASSPTGQNYGYTF.

The J gene is TRBJ2-3, the V gene TRBV18, with TRBD1 matching over 9 bases. Looked up from germline, CDR1 is KGHSH and CDR2 is LQKENI. The CDR3 is 14 residues long. V trimming: 3 bases; J trimming: 8 bases; junction bases outside the gene matches: 6. CDR3 bases: TGTGCCAGCTCACCGGGACAGGGCGTTAGTACGCAGTATTTT. Protein: CASSPGQGVSTQYF.

The chain is built from TRBV4-3 and TRBJ1-6, with D possibly TRBD1 on 5 matching bases. Trimming took off 0 bases at V and 8 bases at J, with 17 bases between the two ends. The CDR3 extends over 17 amino acids. Germline-derived CDR1 and CDR2 are LGHNA and YSLEER. The CDR3 region has the DNA TGCGCCAGCAGCCAAGATTTACGGGGCCGCAGTGATTCACCCCTCCACTTT. Protein sequence: CASSQDLRGRSDSPLHF.

This clonotype is a singleton in its sample. This rearrangement joins TRBV28 to TRBJ1-2; a possible D gene is TRBD1 (6 bases). This CDR3 comprises 12 residues. From germline, CDR1 is MDHEN and CDR2 SYDVKM. Trimming pared 6 bases from V and 5 bases from J, leaving 10 bases between. The CDR3 DNA follows: TGTGCCAGCAGGGGGGCTAGTTATGGCTACACCTTC. Encoded protein: CASRGASYGYTF.

This clonotype has a count of ten or more. The V and J genes are TRBV3-1 and TRBJ2-1; TRBD2 agrees at 8 bases. The germline V gene has CDR1 LGHDT and CDR2 YNNKEL (reference sequence). V gave up 4 bases and J gave up 6 bases; unmatched junction bases: 8. The length of the CDR3 is 15 residues. CDR3: CASSLASGSFNEQFF. In DNA, the CDR3 is TGTGCCAGCAGCCTCGCCAGCGGGAGTTTCAATGAGCAGTTCTTC.

This chain joins TRBV6-6 and TRBJ2-1; unclear D gene. There are 15 residues in the CDR3. V lost 7 bases, J lost 0 bases, and 13 bases lay in between. Germline CDR1 reads MNHNY; CDR2 reads SVGAGI (reference sequence). CDR3 residues: CASTPDGLSYNEQFF. The CDR3 coding sequence is TGTGCCAGCACCCCGGACGGCCTCTCCTACAATGAGCAGTTCTTC.

This clonotype was detected only a few times. The V and J genes are TRBV11-3 and TRBJ2-7, with 9 positions matching TRBD2. The CDR3 is 15 amino acids. V was pared by 5 bases and J by 3 bases, with 8 bases of the junction left unmatched. Germline CDR1 and CDR2: SGHNT and YENEEA. Here the CDR3 reads CASSINSGRGYEQYF. In DNA form, the CDR3 reads TGTGCCAGCAGCATCAATAGCGGGAGAGGCTACGAGCAGTACTTC.

The chain couples TRBV6-2 or TRBV6-3 to TRBJ2-2; perhaps TRBD2 as D (5 bases). V was clipped by 0 bases and J by 7 bases, with 9 bases between them. The length of the CDR3 is 14 residues. Per germline, CDR1 MNHEY and CDR2 SVGEGT. The CDR3 coding sequence is TGTGCCAGCAGTTACTCGAGGGTCAGCGGGGAGCTGTTTTTT. Amino acids: CASSYSRVSGELFF.

The sample holds a few counts of this clonotype. This chain connects TRBV5-1 to TRBJ2-3; 13 nucleotides line up with TRBD2. The germline V gene has CDR1 SGHRS and CDR2 YFSETQ. The CDR3 consists of 18 residues. V lost 0 bases and J lost 2; bases outside the gene matches: 6. CDR3 amino acids: CASSLGLAGGVLTDTQYF. The CDR3 DNA sequence: TGCGCCAGCAGCTTGGGACTAGCGGGAGGCGTTCTCACAGATACGCAGTATTTT.

The chain couples TRBV21-1 to TRBJ2-7; the table's D gene call, TRBD1, was not cross checked with the DNA. TRBV21-1 is assigned pseudogene status. CDR3 length: 12 residues. CDR3 protein: CASSKGAAEQYF. DNA of the CDR3: TGTGCCAGCAGCAAGGGGGCAGCCGAGCAGTACTTC.

The gene calls are TRBV6-2 or TRBV6-3 and TRBJ2-7; D ambiguous. V lost 2 bases to trimming and J lost 4 bases, with 6 bases between them. CDR1 is MNHEY and CDR2 is SVGEGT in the germline V gene. This CDR3 is built from 12 residues. CDR3 nucleotide sequence: TGTGCCAGCAGTTACCCCGCTTACGAGCAGTACTTC. This encodes CASSYPAYEQYF.

The V and J genes are TRBV29-1 and TRBJ2-6, with D hard to call. Deletions cut 6 bases from V and 2 bases from J, with 8 bases between. Germline CDR1 is SQVTM and CDR2 is ANQGSEA. The CDR3 runs 13 residues. The CDR3, as DNA: TGCAGCGTCCGCCCCACTGGGGCCAACGTCCTGACTTTC. Protein: CSVRPTGANVLTF.

The rearrangement links TRBV9 to TRBJ1-3; D is perhaps TRBD1 (5 bases). Deletions cut 0 bases from V and 2 bases from J, with 12 bases between. Germline V CDR1 and CDR2: SGDLS, YYNGEE. This CDR3 contains 16 residues. In DNA form, the CDR3 reads TGTGCCAGCAGCGTAGGCCGGGGCGTAGCTGGAAACACCATATATTTT. This gives the protein CASSVGRGVAGNTIYF.

This clonotype was counted a few times. The rearrangement uses TRBV11-2 and TRBJ2-7; possibly TRBD2 for D (5 bases). The CDR3 extends over 14 amino acids. V was cut by 3 bases and J by 1 base, with 10 bases left in between. The germline V gene encodes CDR1 SGHAT and CDR2 FQNNGV. In DNA, the CDR3 is TGTGCCAGCAGCTTTCGGGGTATGTCCTACGAGCAGTACTTC. It translates to CASSFRGMSYEQYF.

There are a few counts of this clonotype. The chain is built from TRBV2 and TRBJ2-1; 7 nucleotides line up with TRBD2. V lost 3 bases, J lost 0 bases, and 14 bases stayed unmatched. In germline, CDR1 is SNHLY, CDR2 FYNNEI. CDR3 length equals 19 residues. CDR3 in amino acids: CASSDDRAGSIHSYNEQFF. Written as DNA, the CDR3 is TGTGCCAGCAGTGACGACAGAGCGGGATCGATTCACTCCTACAATGAGCAGTTCTTC. Full variable domain (outside the CDR3, taken from reference TRBV2 and TRBJ2-1): EPEVTQTPSHQVTQMGQEVILRCVPISNHLYFYWYRQILGQKVEFLVSFYNNEISEKSEIFDDQFSVERPDGSNFTLKIRSTKLEDSAMYFCASSDDRAGSIHSYNEQFFGPGTRLTVL.

This clonotype occurred many times. The chain links TRBV7-2 to TRBJ1-2; possible D gene TRBD1, 6 bases. Germline lookup yields CDR1 SGHTA and CDR2 FQGNSA. The CDR3 contains 15 residues. V lost 5 bases and J 0 bases, leaving 13 bases between the germline ends. The CDR3 sequence: CASSPTGPSNYGYTF. The CDR3 nucleotides read TGTGCCAGCAGCCCCACAGGGCCTTCTAACTATGGCTACACCTTC.

This clonotype was counted ten times or more. The rearrangement links TRBV6-4 to TRBJ2-1; TRBD2 agrees at 12 bases. From germline, CDR1 is MRHNA and CDR2 SNTAGT. The CDR3 runs to 15 residues. V shed 6 bases and J 6 bases; nucleotides not matched to a gene: 6. The CDR3 is CASSGTSGFANEQFF. CDR3 nucleotide sequence: TGTGCCAGCAGCGGGACTAGCGGGTTTGCCAATGAGCAGTTCTTC.

The chain is built from TRBV7-2 and TRBJ1-1, with D unresolved. The germline V gene encodes CDR1 SGHTA and CDR2 FQGNSA. This CDR3 has 15 amino acids. V lost 5 bases and J lost 0, with 13 bases in between. The chain's CDR3 is CASSVKHLMNTEAFF. The CDR3 DNA is TGTGCCAGCAGCGTCAAACACCTAATGAACACTGAAGCTTTCTTT. Variable domain in full (rest from reference TRBV7-2 and TRBJ1-1): GAGVSQSPSNKVTEKGKDVELRCDPISGHTALYWYRQSLGQGLEFLIYFQGNSAPDKSGLPSDRFSAERTGGSVSTLTIQRTQQEDSAVYLCASSVKHLMNTEAFFGQGTRLTVV.

This clonotype showed up many times. The rearrangement links TRBV4-3 to TRBJ2-7; 8 nucleotides agree with TRBD2. The CDR3 contains 16 residues. Germline values: CDR1 LGHNA, CDR2 YSLEER. The trim removed 0 bases at V and 3 bases at J, leaving 7 bases unmatched. The CDR3 DNA reads TGCGCCAGCAGCCAAGATTTAGCGGGACATGTCTACGAGCAGTACTTC. Encoded protein: CASSQDLAGHVYEQYF.

In its sample, this clonotype was seen many times. The chain uses TRBV19 and TRBJ1-1, with no clear D. This CDR3 region has 17 residues. Trimming stripped 6 bases from V and 0 bases from J, with 20 bases between. The V gene's germline CDR1 is LNHDA and CDR2 SQIVND (reference sequence). CDR3: CASSPKVRREMNTEAFF. The CDR3 nucleotides read TGTGCCAGTAGCCCTAAAGTCAGGAGAGAGATGAACACTGAAGCTTTCTTT.

This clonotype was picked up many times. The V call is TRBV13, the J call TRBJ2-1, with D possibly TRBD2 on 5 matching bases. V dropped 5 bases and J dropped 5 bases, with 13 bases sitting between them. Per germline, CDR1 PRHDT and CDR2 FYEKMQ (reference sequence). The CDR3 consists of 14 residues. The CDR3 coding sequence is TGTGCCAGCAGCCTACGGAGGACGAACAATGAGCAGTTCTTC. Amino acid sequence: CASSLRRTNNEQFF.

This clonotype was detected ten times or more. The chain couples TRBV29-1 to TRBJ2-5; D gene uncertain. V shed 8 bases and J shed 5 bases, with 15 bases lying between them. Germline assignment: CDR1 SQVTM and CDR2 ANQGSEA. CDR3 length: 12 residues. CDR3 protein: CSIQISSETQYF. In DNA, the CDR3 is TGCAGCATCCAGATTAGTTCGGAGACCCAGTACTTC. Together with reference TRBV29-1 and TRBJ2-5, the CDR3 gives the full variable domain: SAVISQKPSRDICQRGTSLTIQCQVDSQVTMMFWYRQQPGQSLTLIATANQGSEATYESGFVIDKFPISRPNLTFSTLTVSNMSPEDSSIYLCSIQISSETQYFGPGTRLLVL.

In the case of this clonotype: A single base separates this from a much larger clone, so it may be a read error. V and J are TRBV7-2 and TRBJ2-7; D not certain. The CDR3 totals 13 residues. Deletions cut 2 bases from V and 3 bases from J, with 8 bases between. The germline gives CDR1 SGHTA, CDR2 FQGNSA. In DNA form, the CDR3 reads TGTACCAGCAGCTTAATAGAAAACTACGAGCAGTACTTC. Amino acid sequence: CTSSLIENYEQYF.

The J gene is TRBJ1-2, the V gene TRBV27, with TRBD1 as a possible D gene (5 bases). CDR1 MNHEY and CDR2 SMNVEV come from the germline V gene (reference sequence). This CDR3 comprises 13 residues. With 6 bases removed from V and 6 bases from J, the gap between germline ends came to 14 bases. CDR3 nucleotide sequence: TGTGCCAGCAGGCCACAGGTTTGGGATGGCTACACCTTC. It codes for CASRPQVWDGYTF.

In this sample, this clonotype turned up a few times. The V call is TRBV20-1, the J call TRBJ2-3; 9 nucleotides line up with TRBD2. CDR1 and CDR2 (germline): DFQATT, SNEGSKA (reference sequence). The CDR3 totals 14 residues. V was pared by 4 bases and J by 4 bases, with 6 bases of the junction left unmatched. The CDR3 here is CSAIVAGVADTQYF. The CDR3 DNA reads as TGCAGTGCTATTGTAGCGGGGGTCGCAGATACGCAGTATTTT.

The chain recombines TRBV9 with TRBJ2-7, with D uncertain. This CDR3 is 12 amino acids long. The germline gives CDR1 SGDLS, CDR2 YYNGEE. Trimming took off 3 bases at V and 5 bases at J, with 9 bases between the two ends. The CDR3 sequence: CASSGPLNEQYF. CDR3 DNA sequence: TGTGCCAGCAGCGGCCCCTTGAACGAGCAGTACTTC. Supplemented by reference TRBV9 and TRBJ2-7, the full variable domain reads DSGVTQTPKHLITATGQRVTLRCSPRSGDLSVYWYQQSLDQGLQFLIQYYNGEERAKGNILERFSAQQFPDLHSELNLSSLELGDSALYFCASSGPLNEQYFGPGTRLTVT.

This clonotype appeared a few times. V is TRBV7-9 and J is TRBJ2-3, with D perhaps TRBD1 (6 bases). Germline assignment: CDR1 SEHNR and CDR2 FQNEAQ (reference sequence). The CDR3 has 15 residues. V gave up 5 bases and J gave up 5 bases, with 17 bases separating them. CDR3 amino acids: CASSATRGKGDTQYF. The CDR3, as DNA: TGTGCCAGCAGCGCCACTAGGGGGAAGGGAGATACGCAGTATTTT.

The chain combines TRBV11-2 with TRBJ2-1, with 7 bases identical to TRBD1. Germline CDR1 reads SGHAT; CDR2 reads FQNNGV. V lost 3 bases, J lost 8 bases, and 13 bases stayed unmatched. CDR3 length equals 16 residues. CDR3 bases: TGTGCCAGCAGCTTTGAGGGGGCCCCACGAGGGTATGAGCAGTTCTTC. Residues: CASSFEGAPRGYEQFF.

This clonotype appeared many times. CDR3 in DNA: TGCAGCGTTGATAAGGGGTGGAACGAGCAGTACTTC. It translates to CSVDKGWNEQYF. The chain has TRBV29-1 and TRBJ2-7; D perhaps matches TRBD1 (5 bases). Per germline, CDR1 SQVTM and CDR2 ANQGSEA. This CDR3 comprises 12 residues. V gave up 3 bases and J gave up 5 bases, with 11 bases separating them.

This chain joins TRBV7-2 and TRBJ2-2; D possibly corresponds to TRBD1 (6 bases). V lost 5 bases and J lost 1, with 8 bases in between. CDR3 length: 14 amino acids. Germline CDR1 SGHTA, CDR2 FQGNSA. DNA of the CDR3: TGTGCCAGCAGCAGGGACAAGAACACCGGGGAGCTGTTTTTT. Translating gives CASSRDKNTGELFF.